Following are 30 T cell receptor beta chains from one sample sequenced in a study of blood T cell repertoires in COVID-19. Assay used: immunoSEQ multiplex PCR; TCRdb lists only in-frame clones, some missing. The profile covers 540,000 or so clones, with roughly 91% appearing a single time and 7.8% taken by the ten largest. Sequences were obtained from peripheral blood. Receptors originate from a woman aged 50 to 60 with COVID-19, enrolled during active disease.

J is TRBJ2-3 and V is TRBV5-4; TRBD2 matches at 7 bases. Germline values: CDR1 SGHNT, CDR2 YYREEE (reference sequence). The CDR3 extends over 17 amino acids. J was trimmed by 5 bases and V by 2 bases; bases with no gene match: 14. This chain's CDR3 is CASSFHIGAGKGDTQYF. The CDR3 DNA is TGTGCCAGCAGCTTCCATATTGGAGCGGGGAAGGGAGATACGCAGTATTTT. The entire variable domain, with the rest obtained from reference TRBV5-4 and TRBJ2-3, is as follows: ETGVTQSPTHLIKTRGQQVTLRCSSQSGHNTVSWYQQALGQGPQFIFQYYREEENGRGNFPPRFSGLQFPNYSSELNVNALELDDSALYLCASSFHIGAGKGDTQYFGPGTRLTVL.

The CDR3 DNA is TGTGCCTGGGCCCGTCCCGGGTTTGGCTACACCTTC. This translates into CAWARPGFGYTF. The genes are TRBV30 and TRBJ1-2; D remains ambiguous. Germline CDR1 is GTSNPN and CDR2 is SVGIG (reference sequence). V lost 5 bases and J lost 7, with 14 bases in between. The length of the CDR3 is 12 residues. The variable domain in full, completed from reference TRBV30 and TRBJ1-2, reads SQTIHQWPATLVQPVGSPLSLECTVEGTSNPNLYWYRQAAGRGLQLLFYSVGIGQISSEVPQNLSASRPQDRQFILSSKKLLLSDSGFYLCAWARPGFGYTFGSGTRLTVV.

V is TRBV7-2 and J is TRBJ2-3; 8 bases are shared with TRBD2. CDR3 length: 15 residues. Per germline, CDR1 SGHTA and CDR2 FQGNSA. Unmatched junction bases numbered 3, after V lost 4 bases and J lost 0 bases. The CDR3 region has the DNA TGTGCCAGCAGCTCTAAGCGGGGGAGCACAGATACGCAGTATTTT. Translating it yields CASSSKRGSTDTQYF.

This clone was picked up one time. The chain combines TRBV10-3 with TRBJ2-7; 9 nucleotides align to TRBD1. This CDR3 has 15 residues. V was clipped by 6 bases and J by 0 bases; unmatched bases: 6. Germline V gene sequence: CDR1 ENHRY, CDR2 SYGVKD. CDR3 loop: CAIRSGTGSSYEQYF. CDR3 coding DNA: TGTGCCATCAGATCCGGGACAGGGAGCTCCTACGAGCAGTACTTC.

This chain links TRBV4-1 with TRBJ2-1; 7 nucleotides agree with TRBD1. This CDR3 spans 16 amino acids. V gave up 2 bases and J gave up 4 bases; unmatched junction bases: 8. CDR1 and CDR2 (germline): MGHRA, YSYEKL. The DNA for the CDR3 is TGCGCCAGCAGCCAACTCGAAGGGGGCCTTTACAATGAGCAGTTCTTC. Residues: CASSQLEGGLYNEQFF.

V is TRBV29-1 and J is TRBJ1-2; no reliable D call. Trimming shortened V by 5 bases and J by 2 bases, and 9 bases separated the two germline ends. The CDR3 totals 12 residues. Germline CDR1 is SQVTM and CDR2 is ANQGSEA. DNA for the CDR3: TGCAGCGTTCTTACACAAAACTATGGCTACACCTTC. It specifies CSVLTQNYGYTF.

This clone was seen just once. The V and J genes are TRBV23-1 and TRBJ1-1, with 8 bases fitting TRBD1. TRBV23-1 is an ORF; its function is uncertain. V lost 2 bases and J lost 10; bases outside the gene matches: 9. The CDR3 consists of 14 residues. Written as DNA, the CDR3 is TGCGCCAGCAGTCAAACCTTCAGGGGGCTCGGAGCTTTCTTT. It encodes CASSQTFRGLGAFF.

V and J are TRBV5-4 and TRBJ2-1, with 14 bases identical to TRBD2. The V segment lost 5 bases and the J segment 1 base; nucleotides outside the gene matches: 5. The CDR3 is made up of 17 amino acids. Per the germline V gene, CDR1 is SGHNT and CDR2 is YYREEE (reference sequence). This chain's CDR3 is CASRTGLAGDSYNEQFF. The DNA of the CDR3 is TGTGCCAGCAGGACGGGACTAGCGGGGGATTCCTACAATGAGCAGTTCTTC.

CDR3 amino acids: CASSQVLIWTGAPNEQFF. CDR3 sequence (DNA): TGTGCCAGCAGCCAAGTATTGATTTGGACAGGGGCTCCCAATGAGCAGTTCTTC. J is TRBJ2-1 and V is TRBV4-2; 9 bases align to TRBD1. The J segment lost 6 bases and the V segment lost 1 base, leaving 13 bases of the junction unmatched. CDR3 length: 18 amino acids. Germline CDR1 LGHNA, CDR2 YNFKEQ.

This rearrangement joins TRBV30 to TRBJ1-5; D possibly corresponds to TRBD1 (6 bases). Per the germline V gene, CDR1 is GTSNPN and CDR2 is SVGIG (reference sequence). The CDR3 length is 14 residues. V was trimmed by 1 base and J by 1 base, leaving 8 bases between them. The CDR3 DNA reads TGTGCCTGGAGTGGGGGGCTCAGCAATCAGCCCCAGCATTTT. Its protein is CAWSGGLSNQPQHF.

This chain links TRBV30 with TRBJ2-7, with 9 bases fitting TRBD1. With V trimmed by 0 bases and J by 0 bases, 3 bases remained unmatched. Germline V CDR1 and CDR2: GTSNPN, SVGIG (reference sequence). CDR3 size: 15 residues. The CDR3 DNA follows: TGTGCCTGGAGTGTACGGGACAGGGCCTCCTACGAGCAGTACTTC. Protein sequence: CAWSVRDRASYEQYF.

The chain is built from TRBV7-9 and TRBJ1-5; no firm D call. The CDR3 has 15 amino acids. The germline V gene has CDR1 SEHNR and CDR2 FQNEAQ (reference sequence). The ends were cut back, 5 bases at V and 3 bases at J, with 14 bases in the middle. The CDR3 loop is CASSPGPTDNQPQHF. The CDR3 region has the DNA TGTGCCAGCAGCCCCGGTCCAACCGACAATCAGCCCCAGCATTTT. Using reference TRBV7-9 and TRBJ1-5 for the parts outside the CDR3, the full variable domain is DTGVSQNPRHKITKRGQNVTFRCDPISEHNRLYWYRQTLGQGPEFLTYFQNEAQLEKSRLLSDRFSAERPKGSFSTLEIQRTEQGDSAMYLCASSPGPTDNQPQHFGDGTRLSIL.

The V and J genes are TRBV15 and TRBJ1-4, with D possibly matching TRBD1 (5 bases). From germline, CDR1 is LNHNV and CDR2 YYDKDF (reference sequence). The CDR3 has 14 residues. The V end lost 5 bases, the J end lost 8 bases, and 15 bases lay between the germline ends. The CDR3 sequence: CATSAGLGTEKLFF. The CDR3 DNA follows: TGTGCCACCAGCGCGGGACTAGGTACCGAAAAACTGTTTTTT.

The DNA of the CDR3 is TGTGCCAGCAGTTTTGGGGGGGAGACCGGGGAGCTGTTTTTT. It translates to CASSFGGETGELFF. This chain connects TRBV28 to TRBJ2-2; 7 bases map to TRBD2. This CDR3 has 14 amino acids. V was clipped by 3 bases and J by 5 bases; unmatched bases: 3. Germline V gives CDR1 MDHEN, CDR2 SYDVKM. Combining the CDR3 with reference TRBV28 and TRBJ2-2 gives the whole variable domain DVKVTQSSRYLVKRTGEKVFLECVQDMDHENMFWYRQDPGLGLRLIYFSYDVKMKEKGDIPEGYSVSREKKERFSLILESASTNQTSMYLCASSFGGETGELFFGEGSRLTVL.

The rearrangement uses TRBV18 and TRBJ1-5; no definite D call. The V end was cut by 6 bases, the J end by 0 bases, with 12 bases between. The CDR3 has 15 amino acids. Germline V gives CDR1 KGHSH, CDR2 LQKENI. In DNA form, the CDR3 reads TGTGCCAGCTCCCCTAGTTATAATAGCAATCAGCCCCAGCATTTT. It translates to CASSPSYNSNQPQHF.

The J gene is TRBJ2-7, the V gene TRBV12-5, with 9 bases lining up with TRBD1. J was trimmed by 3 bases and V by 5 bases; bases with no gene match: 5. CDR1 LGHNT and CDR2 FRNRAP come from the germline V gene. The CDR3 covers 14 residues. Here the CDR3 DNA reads TGTGCTAGTGGTGTGGGGACAGGGATCTACGAGCAGTACTTC. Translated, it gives CASGVGTGIYEQYF.

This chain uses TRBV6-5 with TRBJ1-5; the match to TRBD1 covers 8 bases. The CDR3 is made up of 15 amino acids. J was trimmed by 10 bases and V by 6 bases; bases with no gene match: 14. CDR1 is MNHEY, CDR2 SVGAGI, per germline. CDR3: CASSQGQGAISPQHF. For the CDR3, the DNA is TGTGCCAGCAGCCAAGGACAGGGCGCCATCAGCCCCCAGCATTTT.

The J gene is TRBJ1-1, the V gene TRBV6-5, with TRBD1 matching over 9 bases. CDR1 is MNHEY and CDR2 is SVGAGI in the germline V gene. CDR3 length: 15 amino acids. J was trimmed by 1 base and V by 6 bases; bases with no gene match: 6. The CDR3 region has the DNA TGTGCCAGCAGAAGACAGGGGGTGGGGAACACTGAAGCTTTCTTT. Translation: CASRRQGVGNTEAFF.

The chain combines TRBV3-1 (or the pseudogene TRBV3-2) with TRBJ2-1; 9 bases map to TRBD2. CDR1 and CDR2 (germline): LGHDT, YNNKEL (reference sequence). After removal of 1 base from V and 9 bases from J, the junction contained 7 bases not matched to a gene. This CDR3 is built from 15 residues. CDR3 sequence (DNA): TGTGCCAGCAGCCAAGGGAGTCTAGCGGGGACTGAGCAGTTCTTC. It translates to CASSQGSLAGTEQFF.

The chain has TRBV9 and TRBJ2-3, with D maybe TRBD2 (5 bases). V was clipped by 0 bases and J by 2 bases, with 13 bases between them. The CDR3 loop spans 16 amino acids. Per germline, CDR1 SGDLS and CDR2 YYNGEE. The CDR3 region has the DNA TGTGCCAGCAGCGTAGCAATCCAGCGGAACACAGATACGCAGTATTTT. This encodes CASSVAIQRNTDTQYF.

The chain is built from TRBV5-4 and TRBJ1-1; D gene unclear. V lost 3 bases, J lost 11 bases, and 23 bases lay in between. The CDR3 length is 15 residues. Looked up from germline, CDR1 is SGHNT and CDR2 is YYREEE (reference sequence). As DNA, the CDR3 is TGTGCCAGCAGCTCCCGGTACGTAGAGGAAAGTGGGGCTTTCTTT. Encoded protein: CASSSRYVEESGAFF. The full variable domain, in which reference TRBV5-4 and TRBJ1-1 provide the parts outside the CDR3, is ETGVTQSPTHLIKTRGQQVTLRCSSQSGHNTVSWYQQALGQGPQFIFQYYREEENGRGNFPPRFSGLQFPNYSSELNVNALELDDSALYLCASSSRYVEESGAFFGQGTRLTVV.

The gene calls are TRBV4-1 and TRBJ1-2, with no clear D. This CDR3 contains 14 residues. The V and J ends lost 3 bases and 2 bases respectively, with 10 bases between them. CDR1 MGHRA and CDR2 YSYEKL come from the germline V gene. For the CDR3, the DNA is TGCGCCAGCAGCCACCCAGGCGCGAACTATGGCTACACCTTC. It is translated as CASSHPGANYGYTF.

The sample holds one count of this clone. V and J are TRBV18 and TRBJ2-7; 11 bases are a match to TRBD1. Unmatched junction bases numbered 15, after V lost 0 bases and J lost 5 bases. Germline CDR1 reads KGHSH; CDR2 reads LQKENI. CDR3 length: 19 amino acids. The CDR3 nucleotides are TGTGCCAGCTCACCACCAGCTCTGGCTGGGACAGGGGGGAAACACGAGCAGTACTTC. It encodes CASSPPALAGTGGKHEQYF.

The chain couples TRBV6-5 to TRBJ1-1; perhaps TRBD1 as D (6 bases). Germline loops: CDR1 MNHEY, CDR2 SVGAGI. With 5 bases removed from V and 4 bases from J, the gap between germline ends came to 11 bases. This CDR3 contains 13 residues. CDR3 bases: TGTGCCAGCAGTCCAGGGGAGCCCACTGAAGCTTTCTTT. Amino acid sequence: CASSPGEPTEAFF.

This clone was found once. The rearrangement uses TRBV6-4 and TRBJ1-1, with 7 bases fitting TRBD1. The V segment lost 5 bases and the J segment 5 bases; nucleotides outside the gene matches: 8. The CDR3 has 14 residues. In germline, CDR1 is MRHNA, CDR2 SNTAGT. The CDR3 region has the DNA TGTGCCAGCAGTCGGACAGGAGGCACAACTGAAGCTTTCTTT. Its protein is CASSRTGGTTEAFF.

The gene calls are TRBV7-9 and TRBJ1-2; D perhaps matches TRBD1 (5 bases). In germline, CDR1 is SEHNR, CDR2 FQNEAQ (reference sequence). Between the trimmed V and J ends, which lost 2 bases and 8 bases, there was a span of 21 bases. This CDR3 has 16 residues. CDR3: CASSLWRGVRADGYTF. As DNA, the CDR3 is TGTGCCAGCAGCTTATGGCGGGGAGTCAGGGCGGACGGCTACACCTTC.

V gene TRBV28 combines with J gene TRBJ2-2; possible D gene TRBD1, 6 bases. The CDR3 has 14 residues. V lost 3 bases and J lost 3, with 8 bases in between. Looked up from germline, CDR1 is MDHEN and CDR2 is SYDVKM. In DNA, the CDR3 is TGTGCCAGCAGTTTGTCAGGGGACACCGGGGAGCTGTTTTTT. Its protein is CASSLSGDTGELFF.

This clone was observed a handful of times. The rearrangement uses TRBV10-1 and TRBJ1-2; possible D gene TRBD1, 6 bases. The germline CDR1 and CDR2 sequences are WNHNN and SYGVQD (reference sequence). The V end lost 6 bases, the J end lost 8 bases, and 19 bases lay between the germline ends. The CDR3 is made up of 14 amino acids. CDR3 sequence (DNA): TGCGCCAGCAGGGGGGCCCCCCTTTGTAGAGGCTACACCTTC. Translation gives CASRGAPLCRGYTF.

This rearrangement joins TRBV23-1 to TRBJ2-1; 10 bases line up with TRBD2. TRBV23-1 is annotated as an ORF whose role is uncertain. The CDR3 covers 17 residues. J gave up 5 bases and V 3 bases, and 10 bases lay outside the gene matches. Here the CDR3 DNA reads TGCGCCAGCAGTCATCGCCTTAGGACTAGCGGAAACAATGAGCAGTTCTTC. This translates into CASSHRLRTSGNNEQFF.

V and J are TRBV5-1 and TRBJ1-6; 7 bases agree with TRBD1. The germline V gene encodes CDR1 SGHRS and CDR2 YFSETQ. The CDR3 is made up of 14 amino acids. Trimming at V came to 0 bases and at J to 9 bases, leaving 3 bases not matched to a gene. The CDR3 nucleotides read TGCGCCAGCAGCTTGGTGTCAGGGGGTTCACCCCTCCACTTT. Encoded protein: CASSLVSGGSPLHF.